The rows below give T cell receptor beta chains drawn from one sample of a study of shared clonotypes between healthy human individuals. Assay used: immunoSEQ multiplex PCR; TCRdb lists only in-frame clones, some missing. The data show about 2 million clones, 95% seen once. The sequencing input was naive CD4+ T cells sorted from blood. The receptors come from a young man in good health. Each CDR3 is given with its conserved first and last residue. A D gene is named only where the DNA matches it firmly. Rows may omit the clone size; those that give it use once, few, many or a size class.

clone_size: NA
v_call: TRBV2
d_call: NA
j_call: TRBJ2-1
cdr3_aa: CASMAQNYNEQFF
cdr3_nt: TGTGCCAGCATGGCGCAGAACTACAATGAGCAGTTCTTC

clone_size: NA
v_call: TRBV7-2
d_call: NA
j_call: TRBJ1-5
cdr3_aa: CASSGQYHNQPQHF
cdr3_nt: TGTGCCAGCAGCGGCCAATATCACAATCAGCCCCAGCATTTT

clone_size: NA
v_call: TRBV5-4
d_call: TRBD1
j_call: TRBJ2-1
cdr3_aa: CASSLGTGNYNEQFF
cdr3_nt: TGTGCCAGCAGCTTAGGGACAGGGAACTACAATGAGCAGTTCTTC

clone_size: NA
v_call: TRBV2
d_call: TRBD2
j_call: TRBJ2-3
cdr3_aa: CASNEGASGTGPDTQYF
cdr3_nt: TGTGCCAGCAACGAAGGGGCTAGCGGGACGGGCCCGGATACGCAGTATTTT

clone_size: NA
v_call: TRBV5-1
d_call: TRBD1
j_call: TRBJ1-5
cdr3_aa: CASSQDRGAGQPQHF
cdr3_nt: TGCGCCAGCAGCCAAGACAGGGGTGCGGGTCAGCCCCAGCATTTT

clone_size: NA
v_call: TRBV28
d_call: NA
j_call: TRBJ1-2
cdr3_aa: CASTAEDRFYGYTF
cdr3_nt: TGTGCCAGCACCGCGGAAGACAGATTCTATGGCTACACCTTC

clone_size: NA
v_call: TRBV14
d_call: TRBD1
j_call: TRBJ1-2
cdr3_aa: CASSNRDSYGYTF
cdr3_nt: TGTGCCAGCAGCAACCGGGACAGTTATGGCTACACCTTC

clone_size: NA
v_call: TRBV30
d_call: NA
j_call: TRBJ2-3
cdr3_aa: CAWSSQLDTQYF
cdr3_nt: TGTGCCTGGAGTTCCCAGTTAGATACGCAGTATTTT

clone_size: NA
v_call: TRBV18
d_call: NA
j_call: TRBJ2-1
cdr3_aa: CASSPPQRYNEQFF
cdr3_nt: TGTGCCAGCTCACCACCCCAGCGGTACAATGAGCAGTTCTTC

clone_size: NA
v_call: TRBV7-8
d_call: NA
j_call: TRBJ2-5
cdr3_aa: CASSLAGLSQETQYF
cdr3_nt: TGTGCCAGCAGCTTAGCCGGGCTCAGTCAAGAGACCCAGTACTTC

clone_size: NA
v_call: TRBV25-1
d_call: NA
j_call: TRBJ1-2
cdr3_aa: CASVGLYGYTF
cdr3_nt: TGTGCCAGCGTTGGTCTCTATGGCTACACCTTC

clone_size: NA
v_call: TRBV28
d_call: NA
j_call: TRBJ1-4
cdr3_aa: CASSLRGPGEKLFF
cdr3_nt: TGTGCCAGCAGTCTTCGGGGGCCCGGAGAAAAACTGTTTTTT

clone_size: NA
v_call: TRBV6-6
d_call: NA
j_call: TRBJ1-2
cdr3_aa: CASSYMEINYGYTF
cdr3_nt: TGTGCCAGCAGTTACATGGAAATCAACTATGGCTACACCTTC

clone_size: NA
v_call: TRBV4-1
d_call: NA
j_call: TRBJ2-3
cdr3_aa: CASSQVLIRRGSTDTQYF
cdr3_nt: TGCGCCAGCAGCCAAGTATTAATAAGGCGGGGTAGCACAGATACGCAGTATTTT

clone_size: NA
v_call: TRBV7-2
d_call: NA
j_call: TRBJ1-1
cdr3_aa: CASSYTGRNAEAFF
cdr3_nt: TGTGCCAGCAGTTATACAGGGCGTAACGCTGAAGCTTTCTTT

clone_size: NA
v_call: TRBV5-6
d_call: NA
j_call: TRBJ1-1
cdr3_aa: CASSSGTGCRF
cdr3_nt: TGTGCCAGCAGCTCCGGGACGGGGTGCCGCTTT

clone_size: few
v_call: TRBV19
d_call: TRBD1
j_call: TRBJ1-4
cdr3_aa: CASSGTGTYEKLFF
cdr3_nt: TGTGCCAGTAGTGGGACAGGGACTTATGAAAAACTGTTTTTT

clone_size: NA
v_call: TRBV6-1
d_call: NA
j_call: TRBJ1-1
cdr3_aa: CASSAGRGTEAFF
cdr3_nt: TGTGCCAGCAGTGCAGGACGGGGGACTGAAGCTTTCTTT

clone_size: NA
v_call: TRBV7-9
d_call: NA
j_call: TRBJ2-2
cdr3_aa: CASSLVRGADTGELFF
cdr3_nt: TGTGCCAGCAGCTTAGTCCGGGGGGCCGACACCGGGGAGCTGTTTTTT

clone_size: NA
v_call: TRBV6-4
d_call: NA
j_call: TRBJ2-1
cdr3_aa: CASSGVARGVNEQFF
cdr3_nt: TGTGCCAGCAGTGGGGTGGCCAGAGGGGTAAATGAGCAGTTCTTC

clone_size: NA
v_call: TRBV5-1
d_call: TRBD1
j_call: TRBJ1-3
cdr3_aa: CASSQGQGTDTIYF
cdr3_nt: TGCGCCAGCAGCCAGGGACAGGGGACAGACACCATATATTTT

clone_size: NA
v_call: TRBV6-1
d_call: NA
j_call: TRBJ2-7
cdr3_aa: CASSEGHFYEQYF
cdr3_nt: TGTGCCAGCAGTGAAGGACACTTCTACGAGCAGTACTTC

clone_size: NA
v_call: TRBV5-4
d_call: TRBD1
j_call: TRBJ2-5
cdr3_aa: CASSRGQGETQYF
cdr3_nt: TGTGCCAGCAGCCGTGGACAGGGGGAGACCCAGTACTTC

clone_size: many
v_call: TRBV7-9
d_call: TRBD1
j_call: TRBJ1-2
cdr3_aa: CASSFGQGADYGYTF
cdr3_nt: TGTGCCAGCAGCTTCGGACAGGGGGCGGACTATGGCTACACCTTC

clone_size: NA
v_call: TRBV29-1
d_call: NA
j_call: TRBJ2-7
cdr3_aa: CSVTDGSYEQYF
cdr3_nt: TGCAGCGTAACGGACGGTTCCTACGAGCAGTACTTC

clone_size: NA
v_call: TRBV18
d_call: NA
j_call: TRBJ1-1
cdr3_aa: CASSSQRGQTEAFF
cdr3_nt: TGTGCCAGCTCATCCCAACGGGGGCAAACTGAAGCTTTCTTT

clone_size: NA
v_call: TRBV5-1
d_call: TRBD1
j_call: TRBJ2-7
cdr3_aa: CASSLGGQGLHEQYF
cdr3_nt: TGCGCCAGCAGCTTGGGGGGACAGGGTCTGCACGAGCAGTACTTC

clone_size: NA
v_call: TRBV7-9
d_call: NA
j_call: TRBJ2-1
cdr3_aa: CASSLLDIDNEQFF
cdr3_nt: TGTGCCAGCAGCTTACTGGATATCGACAATGAGCAGTTCTTC

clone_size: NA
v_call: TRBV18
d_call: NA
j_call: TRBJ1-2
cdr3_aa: CASSPPEANYGYTF
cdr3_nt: TGTGCCAGCTCACCACCGGAAGCAAACTATGGCTACACCTTC

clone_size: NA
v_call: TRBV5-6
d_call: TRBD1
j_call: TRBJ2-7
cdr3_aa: CASSLLGDSSNEQYF
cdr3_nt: TGTGCCAGCAGCTTGTTGGGGGACAGCTCCAACGAGCAGTACTTC

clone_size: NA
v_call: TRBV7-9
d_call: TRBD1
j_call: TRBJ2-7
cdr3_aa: CASSLVPGQGYEQYF
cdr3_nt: TGTGCCAGCAGCTTGGTTCCGGGACAGGGTTACGAGCAGTACTTC

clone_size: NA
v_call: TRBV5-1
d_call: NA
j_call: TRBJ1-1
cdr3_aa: CASSQVQNTEAFF
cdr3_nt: TGCGCCAGCAGCCAAGTCCAGAACACTGAAGCTTTCTTT

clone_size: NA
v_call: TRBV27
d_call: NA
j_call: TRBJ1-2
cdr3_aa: CASSPADISNYGYTF
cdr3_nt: TGTGCCAGCAGTCCCGCCGACATTTCTAACTATGGCTACACCTTC

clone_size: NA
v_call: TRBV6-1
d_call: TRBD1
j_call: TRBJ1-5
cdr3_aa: CASSESGQGAQPQHF
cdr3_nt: TGTGCCAGCAGTGAATCGGGGCAGGGGGCCCAGCCCCAGCATTTT

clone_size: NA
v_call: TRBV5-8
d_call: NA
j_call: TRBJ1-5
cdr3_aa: CASSWDGYNQPQHF
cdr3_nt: TGTGCCAGCAGCTGGGACGGCTACAATCAGCCCCAGCATTTT

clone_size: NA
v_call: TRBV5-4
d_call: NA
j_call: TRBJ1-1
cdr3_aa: CASSLEAANTEAFF
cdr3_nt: TGTGCCAGCAGCTTGGAAGCTGCAAACACTGAAGCTTTCTTT

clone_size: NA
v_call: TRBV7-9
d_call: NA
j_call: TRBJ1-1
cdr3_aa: CASSSRVMNTEAFF
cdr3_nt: TGTGCCAGCAGCAGCAGGGTAATGAACACTGAAGCTTTCTTT

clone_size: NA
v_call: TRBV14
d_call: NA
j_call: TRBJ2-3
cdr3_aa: CASSRRGTDTQYF
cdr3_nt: TGTGCCAGCAGCAGGAGGGGCACAGATACGCAGTATTTT

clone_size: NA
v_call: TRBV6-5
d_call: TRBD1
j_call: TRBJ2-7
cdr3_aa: CASQQGASYEQYF
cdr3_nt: TGTGCCAGCCAACAGGGGGCCTCTTACGAGCAGTACTTC

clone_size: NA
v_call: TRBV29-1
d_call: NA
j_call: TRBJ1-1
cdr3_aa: CSVEEGRGTEAFF
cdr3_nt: TGCAGCGTTGAGGAGGGAAGGGGGACTGAAGCTTTCTTT

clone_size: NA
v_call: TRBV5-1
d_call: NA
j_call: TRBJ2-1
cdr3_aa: CASSLGQDKNNEQFF
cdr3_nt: TGCGCCAGCAGCTTGGGGCAGGACAAGAACAATGAGCAGTTCTTC

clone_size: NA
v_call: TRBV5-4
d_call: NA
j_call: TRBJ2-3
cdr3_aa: CASSLQGGNTDTQYF
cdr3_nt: TGTGCCAGCAGCTTACAGGGGGGGAACACAGATACGCAGTATTTT

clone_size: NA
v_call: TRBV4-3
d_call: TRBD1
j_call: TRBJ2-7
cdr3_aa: CASSQAPGQAYEQYF
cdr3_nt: TGCGCCAGCAGCCAAGCGCCGGGACAGGCGTACGAGCAGTACTTC

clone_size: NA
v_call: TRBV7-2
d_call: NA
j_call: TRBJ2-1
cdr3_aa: CASSFAASSYNEQFF
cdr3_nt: TGTGCCAGCAGCTTCGCAGCCTCTTCCTACAATGAGCAGTTCTTC

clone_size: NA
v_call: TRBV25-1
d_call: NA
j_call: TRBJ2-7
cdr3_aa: CASSVGAYEQYF
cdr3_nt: TGTGCCAGCAGTGTGGGCGCTTACGAGCAGTACTTC

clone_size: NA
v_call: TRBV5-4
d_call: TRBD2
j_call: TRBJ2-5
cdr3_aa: CASSSPSGGQETQYF
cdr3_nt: TGTGCCAGCAGCTCACCAAGCGGGGGGCAAGAGACCCAGTACTTC

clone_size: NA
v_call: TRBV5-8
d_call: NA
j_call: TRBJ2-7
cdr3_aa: CASSPQGGGEQYF
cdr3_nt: TGTGCCAGCAGCCCGCAGGGGGGAGGCGAGCAGTACTTC

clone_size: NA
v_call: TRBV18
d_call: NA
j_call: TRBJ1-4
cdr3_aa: CASSPNTATAGEKLFF
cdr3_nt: TGTGCCAGCTCACCGAATACGGCCACCGCAGGTGAAAAACTGTTTTTT

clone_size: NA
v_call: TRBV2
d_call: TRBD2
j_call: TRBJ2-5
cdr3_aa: CASSPGLAGGQETQYF
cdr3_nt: TGTGCCAGCAGCCCTGGACTAGCGGGGGGGCAAGAGACCCAGTACTTC

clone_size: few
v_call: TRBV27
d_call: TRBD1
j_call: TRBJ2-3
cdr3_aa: CASSLNSGQGRDTQYF
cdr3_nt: TGTGCCAGCAGTTTAAATTCTGGACAGGGAAGAGATACGCAGTATTTT

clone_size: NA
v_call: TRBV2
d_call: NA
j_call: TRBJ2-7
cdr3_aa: CASSAGNGGSYEQYF
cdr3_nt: TGTGCCAGCAGTGCCGGAAACGGAGGCTCCTACGAGCAGTACTTC

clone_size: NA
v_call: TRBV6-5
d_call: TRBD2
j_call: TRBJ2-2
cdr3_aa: CATRGLAGSGELFF
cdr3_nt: TGTGCCACGAGGGGACTAGCGGGATCCGGGGAGCTGTTTTTT

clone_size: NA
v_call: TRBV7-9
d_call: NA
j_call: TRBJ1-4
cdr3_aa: CASSLAQAGEKLFF
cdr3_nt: TGTGCCAGCAGCTTAGCCCAGGCAGGCGAAAAACTGTTTTTT

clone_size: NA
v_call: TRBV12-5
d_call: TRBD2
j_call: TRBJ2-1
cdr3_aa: CASGLVIAGASYNEQFF
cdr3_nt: TGTGCTAGTGGTTTGGTGATAGCGGGAGCCTCATACAATGAGCAGTTCTTC

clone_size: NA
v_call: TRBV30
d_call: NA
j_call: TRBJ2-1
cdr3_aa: CAWRQPGSTDEQFF
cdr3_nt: TGTGCCTGGAGGCAGCCAGGGAGTACAGATGAGCAGTTCTTC

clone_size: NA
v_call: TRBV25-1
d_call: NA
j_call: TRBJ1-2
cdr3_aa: CASSRAATNYGYTF
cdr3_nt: TGTGCCAGCAGTAGGGCCGCTACGAACTATGGCTACACCTTC

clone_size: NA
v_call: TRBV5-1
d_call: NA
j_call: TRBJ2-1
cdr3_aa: CASSLQQGSGYNEQFF
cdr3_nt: TGCGCCAGCAGCTTGCAACAGGGTAGCGGTTACAATGAGCAGTTCTTC

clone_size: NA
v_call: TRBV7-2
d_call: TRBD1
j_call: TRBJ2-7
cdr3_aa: CASSPGTGVYEQYF
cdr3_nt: TGTGCCAGCAGCCCTGGGACAGGCGTCTACGAGCAGTACTTC

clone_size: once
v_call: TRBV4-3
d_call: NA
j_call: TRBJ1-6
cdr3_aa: CASSQATWDSPLHF
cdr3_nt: TGCGCCAGCAGCCAAGCGACCTGGGATTCACCCCTCCACTTT

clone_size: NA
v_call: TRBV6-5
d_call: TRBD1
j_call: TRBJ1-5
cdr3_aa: CASGVMRTGNQPQHF
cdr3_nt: TGTGCCAGCGGTGTAATGAGGACAGGGAATCAGCCCCAGCATTTT